One and the same sample provided the 5 T cell receptor beta chains below, sequenced in a study of T cells after yellow fever vaccination. One entry per CDR3 protein results from TCRdb running MiXCR on the 5' RACE reads. The sample contains 250,000 or so distinct CDR3 sequences, roughly 3.5% of which appear only once. Material: PBMCs, obtained 15 days after the yellow fever booster vaccination. These TCRs come from a man between 18 and 29 years old who received the YFV17D yellow fever vaccine.

This clonotype was observed many times. V and J are TRBV4-3 and TRBJ1-1, with a possible D match to TRBD1 (6 bases). This CDR3 contains 13 residues. V was trimmed by 6 bases and J by 1 base, leaving 9 bases between them. Germline CDR1 reads LGHNA; CDR2 reads YSLEER. The CDR3 reads CASRVTGNTEAFF. DNA for the CDR3: TGCGCCAGCAGAGTGACAGGGAACACTGAAGCTTTCTTT.

This clonotype showed up many times. The chain has TRBV6-6 and TRBJ1-5; 8 positions match TRBD1. With 6 bases clipped from V and 2 bases from J, the junction kept 9 bases outside the gene matches. This CDR3 contains 16 residues. The germline V gene has CDR1 MNHNY and CDR2 SVGAGI (reference sequence). The CDR3 DNA reads TGTGCCAGCAGCCCCCAGGGGGCTTGGGGCAATCAGCCCCAGCATTTT. Protein product: CASSPQGAWGNQPQHF.

The sample holds many counts of this clonotype. V gene TRBV5-1 combines with J gene TRBJ2-1; 7 bases match TRBD2. Germline loops: CDR1 SGHRS, CDR2 YFSETQ. The CDR3 contains 13 residues. V was pared by 6 bases and J by 4 bases, with 4 bases of the junction left unmatched. This CDR3 is CASTLGGYNEQFF. The CDR3 nucleotides read TGCGCCAGCACCCTGGGAGGGTACAATGAGCAGTTCTTC.

The sample holds many counts of this clonotype. This chain links TRBV12-3 or TRBV12-4 with TRBJ1-4; TRBD1 is a possible D gene (6 bases). The CDR3 has 13 residues. Trimming cost V 5 bases and J 8 bases, with 12 bases left between them. The CDR3 loop is CASSDRTVEKLFF. The CDR3 nucleotides read TGTGCCAGCAGTGACAGGACAGTCGAAAAACTGTTTTTT.

This clonotype has ten or more counts. The chain employs TRBV20-1 and TRBJ2-5, with TRBD1 matching over 8 bases. The CDR3 sequence is 16 residues long. J lost 1 base, V lost 0 bases, and 7 bases had no gene match. Germline V lookup: CDR1 DFQATT, CDR2 SNEGSKA (reference sequence). The CDR3 DNA reads as TGCAGTGCTAGAGATCCCACAGGGGGGTCCCAAGAGACCCAGTACTTC. It translates to CSARDPTGGSQETQYF.